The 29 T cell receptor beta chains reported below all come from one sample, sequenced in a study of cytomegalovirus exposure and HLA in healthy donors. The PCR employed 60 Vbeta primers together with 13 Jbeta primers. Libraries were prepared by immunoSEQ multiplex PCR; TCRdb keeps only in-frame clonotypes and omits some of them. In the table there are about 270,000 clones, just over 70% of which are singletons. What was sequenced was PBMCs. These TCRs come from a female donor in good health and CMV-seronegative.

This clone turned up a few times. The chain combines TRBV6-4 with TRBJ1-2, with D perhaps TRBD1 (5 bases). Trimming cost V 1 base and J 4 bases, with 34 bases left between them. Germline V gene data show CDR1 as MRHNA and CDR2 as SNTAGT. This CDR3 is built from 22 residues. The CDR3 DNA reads TGTGCCAGCAGTGACTATGGGTGCCGGAGACAGAAGATTCTCAACGAGATCTATGGCTACACCTTC. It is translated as CASSDYGCRRQKILNEIYGYTF.

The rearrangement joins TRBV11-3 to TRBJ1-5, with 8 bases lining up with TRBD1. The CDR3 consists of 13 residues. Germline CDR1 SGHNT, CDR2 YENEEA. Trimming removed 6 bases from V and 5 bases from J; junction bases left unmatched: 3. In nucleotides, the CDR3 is TGTGCCAGCAGTTACAGGGGGGATCAGCCCCAGCATTTT. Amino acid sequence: CASSYRGDQPQHF. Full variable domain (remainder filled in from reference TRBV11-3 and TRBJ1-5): EAGVVQSPRYKIIEKKQPVAFWCNPISGHNTLYWYLQNLGQGPELLIRYENEEAVDDSQLPKDRFSAERLKGVDSTLKIQPAELGDSAVYLCASSYRGDQPQHFGDGTRLSIL.

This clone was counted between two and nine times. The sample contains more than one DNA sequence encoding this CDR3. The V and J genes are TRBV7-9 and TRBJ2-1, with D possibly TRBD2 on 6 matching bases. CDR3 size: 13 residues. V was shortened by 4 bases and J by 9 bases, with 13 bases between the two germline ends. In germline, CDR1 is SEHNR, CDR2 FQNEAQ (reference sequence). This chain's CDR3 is CASSSVSGSEQFF. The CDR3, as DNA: TGTGCCAGCAGCTCGGTAAGCGGGTCTGAGCAGTTCTTC.

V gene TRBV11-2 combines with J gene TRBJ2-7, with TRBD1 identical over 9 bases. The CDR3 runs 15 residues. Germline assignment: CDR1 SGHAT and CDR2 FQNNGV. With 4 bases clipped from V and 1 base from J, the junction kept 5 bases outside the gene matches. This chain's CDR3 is CASSSTGGWSYEQYF. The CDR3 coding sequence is TGTGCCAGCAGCTCGACAGGGGGATGGTCCTACGAGCAGTACTTC.

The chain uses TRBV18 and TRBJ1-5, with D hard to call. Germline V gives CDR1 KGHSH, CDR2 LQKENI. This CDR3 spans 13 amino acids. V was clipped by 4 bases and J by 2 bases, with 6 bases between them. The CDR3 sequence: CASSLNGNQPQHF. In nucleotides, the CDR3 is TGTGCCAGCTCACTAAATGGCAATCAGCCCCAGCATTTT.

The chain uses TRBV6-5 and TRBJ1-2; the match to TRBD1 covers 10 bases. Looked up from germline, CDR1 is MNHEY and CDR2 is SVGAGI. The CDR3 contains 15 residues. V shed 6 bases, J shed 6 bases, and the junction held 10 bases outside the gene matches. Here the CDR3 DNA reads TGTGCCAGCAGATCTCAGACAGGGGGCGCAGATGGCTACACCTTC. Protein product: CASRSQTGGADGYTF.

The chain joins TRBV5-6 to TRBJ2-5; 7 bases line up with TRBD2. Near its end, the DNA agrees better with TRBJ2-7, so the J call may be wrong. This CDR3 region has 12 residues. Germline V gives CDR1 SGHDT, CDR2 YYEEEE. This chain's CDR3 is CASSPGGYEQYF. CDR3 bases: TGTGCCAGCAGCCCCGGGGGGTACGAGCAGTACTTC.

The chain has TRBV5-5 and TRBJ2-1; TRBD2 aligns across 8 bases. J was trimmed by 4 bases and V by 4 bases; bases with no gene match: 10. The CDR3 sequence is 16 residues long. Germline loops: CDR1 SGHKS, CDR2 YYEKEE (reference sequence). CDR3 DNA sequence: TGTGCCAGCAGCGCCCAACTAGCGGTTGGATACAATGAGCAGTTCTTC. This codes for CASSAQLAVGYNEQFF.

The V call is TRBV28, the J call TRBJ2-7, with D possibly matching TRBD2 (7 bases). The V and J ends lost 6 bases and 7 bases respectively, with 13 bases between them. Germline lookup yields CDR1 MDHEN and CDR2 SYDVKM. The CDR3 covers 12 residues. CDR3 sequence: CASRRGGGEQYF. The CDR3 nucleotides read TGTGCCAGCAGGCGAGGGGGGGGTGAGCAGTACTTC.

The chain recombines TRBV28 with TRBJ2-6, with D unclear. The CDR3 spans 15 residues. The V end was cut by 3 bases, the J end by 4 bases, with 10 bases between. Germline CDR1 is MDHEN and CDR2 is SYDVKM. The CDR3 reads CASSFGWVGANVLTF. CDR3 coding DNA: TGTGCCAGCAGTTTCGGGTGGGTAGGGGCCAACGTCCTGACTTTC.

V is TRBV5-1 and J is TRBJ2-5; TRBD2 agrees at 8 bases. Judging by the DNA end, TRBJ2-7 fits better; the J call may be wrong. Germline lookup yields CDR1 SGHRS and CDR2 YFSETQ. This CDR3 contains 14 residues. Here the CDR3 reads CASSSSAGAVEQYF. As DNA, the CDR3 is TGCGCCAGCAGCTCCTCAGCGGGAGCGGTCGAGCAGTACTTC.

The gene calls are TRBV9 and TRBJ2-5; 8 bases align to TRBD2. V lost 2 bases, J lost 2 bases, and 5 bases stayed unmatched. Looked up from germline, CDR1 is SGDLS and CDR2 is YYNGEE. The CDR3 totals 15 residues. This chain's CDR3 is CASSVTGGRQETQYF. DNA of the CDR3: TGTGCCAGCAGCGTGACGGGGGGGAGGCAAGAGACCCAGTACTTC.

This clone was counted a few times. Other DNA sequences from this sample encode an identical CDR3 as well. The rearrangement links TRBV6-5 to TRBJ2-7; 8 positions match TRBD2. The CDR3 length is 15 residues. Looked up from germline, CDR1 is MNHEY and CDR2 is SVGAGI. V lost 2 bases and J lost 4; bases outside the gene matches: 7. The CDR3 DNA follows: TGTGCCAGCAGTTACGGGACGGGAGGGTCTTACGAGCAGTACTTC. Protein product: CASSYGTGGSYEQYF.

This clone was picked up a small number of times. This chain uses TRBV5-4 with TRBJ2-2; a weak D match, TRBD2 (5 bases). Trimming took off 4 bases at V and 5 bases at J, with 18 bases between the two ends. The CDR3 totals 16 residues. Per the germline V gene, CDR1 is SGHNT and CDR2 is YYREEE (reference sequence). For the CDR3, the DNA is TGTGCCAGCAGCCCTGTCTTGGGGAGTGTTACCGGGGAGCTGTTTTTT. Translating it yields CASSPVLGSVTGELFF.

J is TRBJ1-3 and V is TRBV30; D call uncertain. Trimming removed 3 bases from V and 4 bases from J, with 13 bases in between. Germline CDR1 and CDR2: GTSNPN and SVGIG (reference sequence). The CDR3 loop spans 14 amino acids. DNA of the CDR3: TGTGCCTGGAGCTTCGGTAGCGGAGGAAACACCATATATTTT. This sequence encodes CAWSFGSGGNTIYF.

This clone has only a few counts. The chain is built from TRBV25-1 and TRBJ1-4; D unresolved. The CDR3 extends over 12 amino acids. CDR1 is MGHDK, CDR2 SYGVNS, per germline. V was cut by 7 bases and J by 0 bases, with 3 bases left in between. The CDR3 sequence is CASTATNEKLFF. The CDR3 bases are TGTGCCAGCACTGCAACTAATGAAAAACTGTTTTTT.

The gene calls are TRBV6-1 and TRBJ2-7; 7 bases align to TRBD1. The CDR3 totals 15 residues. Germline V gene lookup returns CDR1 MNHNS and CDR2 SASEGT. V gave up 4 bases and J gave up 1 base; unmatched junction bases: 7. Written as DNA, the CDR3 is TGTGCCAGCAGTGTCGGGTCGACAGGGTCCTACGAGCAGTACTTC. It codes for CASSVGSTGSYEQYF.

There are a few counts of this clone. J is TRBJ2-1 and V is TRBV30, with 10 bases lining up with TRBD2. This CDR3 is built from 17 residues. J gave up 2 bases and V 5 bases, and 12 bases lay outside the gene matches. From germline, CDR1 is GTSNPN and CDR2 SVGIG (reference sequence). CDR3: CAWGGDSGRSTYNEQFF. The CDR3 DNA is TGTGCCTGGGGTGGAGATAGCGGGAGGAGTACCTACAATGAGCAGTTCTTC.

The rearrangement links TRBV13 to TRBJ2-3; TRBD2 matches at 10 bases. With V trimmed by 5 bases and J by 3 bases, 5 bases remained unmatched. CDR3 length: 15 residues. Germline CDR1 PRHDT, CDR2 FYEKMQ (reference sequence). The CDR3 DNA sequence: TGTGCCAGCAGCCCCCCTAGCGGGAGAACAGATACGCAGTATTTT. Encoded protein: CASSPPSGRTDTQYF.

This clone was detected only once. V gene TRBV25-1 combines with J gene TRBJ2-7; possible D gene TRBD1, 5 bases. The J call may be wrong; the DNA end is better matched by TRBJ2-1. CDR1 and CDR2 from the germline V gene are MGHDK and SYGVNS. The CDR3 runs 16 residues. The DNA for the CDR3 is TGTGCCAGCACCCAATCGCCGGGCGCCAGGGCATATGAGCAGTTCTTC. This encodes CASTQSPGARAYEQFF.

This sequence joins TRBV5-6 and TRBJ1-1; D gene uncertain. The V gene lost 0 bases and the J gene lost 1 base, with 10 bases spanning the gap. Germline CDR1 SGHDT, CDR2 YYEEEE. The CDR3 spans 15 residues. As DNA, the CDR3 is TGTGCCAGCAGCTTGGTGTCACACACGAACACTGAAGCTTTCTTT. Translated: CASSLVSHTNTEAFF.

The CDR3 nucleotides read TGTGCCAGCAGCCTAAAGGGGGCGGATGAGCAGTTCTTC. Its protein product is CASSLKGADEQFF. V is TRBV7-3 and J is TRBJ2-1, with 7 nucleotides matching TRBD1. The V gene's germline CDR1 is SGHTA and CDR2 FQGTGA. The V and J ends lost 5 bases and 8 bases, in that order; junction bases with no gene match: 6. CDR3 length: 13 amino acids.

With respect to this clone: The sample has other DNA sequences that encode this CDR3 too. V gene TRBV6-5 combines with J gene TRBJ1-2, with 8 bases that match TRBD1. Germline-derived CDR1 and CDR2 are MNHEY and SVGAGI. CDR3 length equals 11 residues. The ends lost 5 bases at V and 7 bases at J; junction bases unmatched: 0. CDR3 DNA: TGTGCCAGCAGTGGGACAGGTGGCTACACCTTC. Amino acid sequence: CASSGTGGYTF.

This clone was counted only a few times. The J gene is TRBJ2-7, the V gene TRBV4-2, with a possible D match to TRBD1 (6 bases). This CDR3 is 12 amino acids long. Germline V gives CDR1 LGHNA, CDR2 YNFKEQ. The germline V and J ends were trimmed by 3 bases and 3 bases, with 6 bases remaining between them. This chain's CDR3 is CASSQDSYEQYF. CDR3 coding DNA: TGTGCCAGCAGCCAGGACAGCTACGAGCAGTACTTC.

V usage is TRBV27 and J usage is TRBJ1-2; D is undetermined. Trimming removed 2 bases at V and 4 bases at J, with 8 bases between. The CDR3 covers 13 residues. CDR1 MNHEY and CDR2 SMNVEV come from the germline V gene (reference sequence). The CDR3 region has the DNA TGTGCCAGCAGTTTAGAGGGTTCCTATGGCTACACCTTC. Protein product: CASSLEGSYGYTF.

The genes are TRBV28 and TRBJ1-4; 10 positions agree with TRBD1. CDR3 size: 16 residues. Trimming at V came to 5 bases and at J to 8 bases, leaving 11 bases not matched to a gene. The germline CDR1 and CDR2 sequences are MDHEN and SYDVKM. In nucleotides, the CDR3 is TGTGCCAGCAGTACGGGGACAGGGGCCCCTCCGGAAAAACTGTTTTTT. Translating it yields CASSTGTGAPPEKLFF.

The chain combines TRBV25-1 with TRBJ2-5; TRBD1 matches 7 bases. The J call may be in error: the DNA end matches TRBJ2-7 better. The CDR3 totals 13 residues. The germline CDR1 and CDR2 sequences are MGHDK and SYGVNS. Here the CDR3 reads CATLDREFAEQYF. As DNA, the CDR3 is TGTGCTACTCTAGACAGGGAGTTCGCCGAGCAGTACTTC.

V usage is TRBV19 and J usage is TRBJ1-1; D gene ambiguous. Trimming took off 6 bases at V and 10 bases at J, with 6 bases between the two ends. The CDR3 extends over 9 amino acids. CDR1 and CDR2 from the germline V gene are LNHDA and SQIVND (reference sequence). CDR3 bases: TGTGCCAGTAGCCCTCCAGCTTTCTTT. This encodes CASSPPAFF.

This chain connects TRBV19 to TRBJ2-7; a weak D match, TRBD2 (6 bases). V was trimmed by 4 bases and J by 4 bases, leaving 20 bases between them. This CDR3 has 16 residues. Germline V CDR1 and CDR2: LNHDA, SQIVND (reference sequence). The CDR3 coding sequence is TGTGCCAGTAGTAGGCCCGGCGGGGCGGCCCTATACGAGCAGTACTTC. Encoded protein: CASSRPGGAALYEQYF.